This TCR beta chain was identified during a study of post-analysis software for immune sequencing data. Study at large: The disease courses covered relapsing-remitting, secondary progressive and progressive-relapsing multiple sclerosis. General study findings and limits: The normalized Chao1 diversity of multiple sclerosis patients was significantly lower than that of controls. Compared with controls, patients had more of roughly five TRBV segments, including TRBV5-6, TRBV5-1 and TRBV20-1.

A remark on this clonotype: Its antigen remains unidentified.

The V gene end was trimmed by 5 bases and the J gene end by 2 bases; junction bases not matched to a gene: 7. Germline CDR1 is DFQATT and CDR2 is SNEGSKA (reference sequence). The CDR3 loop spans 14 amino acids. Prepared libraries of TCR beta cDNA carried unique molecular identifiers. Hundreds of thousands of cDNA molecules came from around 1 to 10 million T cells. Via MiXCR, TCRdb re-called the PCR reads, giving one row per CDR3 protein. This sample yields 750,000 to 950,000 distinct CDR3 sequences, of which 46% are seen a single time; approximately 5% belongs to the top ten. This TCR derives from a girl under 18 with multiple sclerosis. Sequencing was carried out using blood. The rearrangement uses TRBV20-1 and TRBJ2-3; 7 bases are shared with TRBD2. CDR3 bases: TGCAGTGCTTCCCCGGGGGGATACACAGATACGCAGTATTTT. It codes for CSASPGGYTDTQYF.